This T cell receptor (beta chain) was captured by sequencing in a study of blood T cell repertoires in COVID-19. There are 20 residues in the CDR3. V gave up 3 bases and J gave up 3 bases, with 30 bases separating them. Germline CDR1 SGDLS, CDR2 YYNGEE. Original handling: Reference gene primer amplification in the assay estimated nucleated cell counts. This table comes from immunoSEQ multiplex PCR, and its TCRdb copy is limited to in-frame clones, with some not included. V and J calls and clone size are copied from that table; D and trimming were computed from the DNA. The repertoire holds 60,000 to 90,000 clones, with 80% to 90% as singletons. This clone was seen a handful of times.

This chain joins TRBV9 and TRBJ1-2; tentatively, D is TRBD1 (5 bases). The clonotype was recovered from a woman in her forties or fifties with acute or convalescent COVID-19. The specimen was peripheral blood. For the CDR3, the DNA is TGTGCCAGCAGCGCGGACCGGCGGGGTGGCAGGGTGCGTGCCGACTATGGCTACACCTTC. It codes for CASSADRRGGRVRADYGYTF.